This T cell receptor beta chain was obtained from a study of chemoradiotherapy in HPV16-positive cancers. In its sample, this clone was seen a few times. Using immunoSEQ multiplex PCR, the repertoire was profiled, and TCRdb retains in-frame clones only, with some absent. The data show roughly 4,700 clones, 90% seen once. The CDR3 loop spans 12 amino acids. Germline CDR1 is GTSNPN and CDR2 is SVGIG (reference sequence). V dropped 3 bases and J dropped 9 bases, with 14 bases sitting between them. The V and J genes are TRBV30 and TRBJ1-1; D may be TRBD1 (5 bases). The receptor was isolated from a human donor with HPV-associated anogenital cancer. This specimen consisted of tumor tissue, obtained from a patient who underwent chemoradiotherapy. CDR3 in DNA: TGTGCCTGGAGCCATGACAGAGTAAAAGCTTTCTTT. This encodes CAWSHDRVKAFF.